This record looks at one T cell receptor (beta chain) sequence and its context. Its antigen is still unknown. This CDR3 comprises 16 residues. Germline loops: CDR1 MNHEY, CDR2 SMNVEV (reference sequence). Between the trimmed V and J ends, which lost 4 bases and 0 bases, there was a span of 15 bases. The second PCR ran roughly 7 to 12 cycles with a sample-barcoded 5' primer and J-beta primers. TCRdb reanalysed the 5' RACE reads using MiXCR and keeps one entry per CDR3 protein. The data contain 1.6 million or so distinct CDR3 sequences, about 32% of them seen just once; the ten biggest clones take up 10% to 12%. The data belong to a study of blood T cells in healthy people across ages. Regarding the study as a whole: Whereas aged donors had fewer naive CD4+ cells, long-lived donors had more of them and higher diversity.

The chain employs TRBV27 and TRBJ1-2; D may be TRBD1 (5 bases). The receptor's source is a woman aged 25 to 39 in good health. Sequenced sample: blood. The CDR3 sequence: CASSSYGTATNYGYTF. For the CDR3, the DNA is TGTGCCAGCAGTTCCTATGGGACGGCAACTAACTATGGCTACACCTTC.